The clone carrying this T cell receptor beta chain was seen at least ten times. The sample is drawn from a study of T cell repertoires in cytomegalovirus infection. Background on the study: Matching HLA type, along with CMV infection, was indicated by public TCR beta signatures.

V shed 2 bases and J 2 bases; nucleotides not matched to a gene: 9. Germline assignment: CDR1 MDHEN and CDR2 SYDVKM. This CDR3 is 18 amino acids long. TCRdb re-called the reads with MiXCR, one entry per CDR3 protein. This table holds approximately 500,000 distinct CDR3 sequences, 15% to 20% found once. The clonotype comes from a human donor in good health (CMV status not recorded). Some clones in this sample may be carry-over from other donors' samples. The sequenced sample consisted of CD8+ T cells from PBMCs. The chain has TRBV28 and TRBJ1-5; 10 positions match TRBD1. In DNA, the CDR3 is TGTGCCAGCAGTTTACTGGGGACAGGGGTCTTCGGCAATCAGCCCCAGCATTTT. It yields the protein CASSLLGTGVFGNQPQHF.